This T cell receptor (beta chain) was observed in a study of T-cell reconstitution after alpha-beta-depleted transplantation in children. The study's findings and limits: Where alpha-beta T cells came from about two months after transplant was reportedly several hundred expanded graft clones. The main origin of T-cell counts and diversity one year after transplant was newly produced T cells.

About this clonotype itself: The target antigen is unknown. Just one base apart from a much larger clone, this may be a read error.

The ends lost 8 bases at V and 5 bases at J; junction bases unmatched: 16. This CDR3 spans 17 amino acids. Germline CDR1 is LGHDT and CDR2 is YNNKEL (reference sequence). TCRbeta library construction was performed incorporating unique molecular identifiers. TCRdb re-called the PCR reads through MiXCR, storing one row per CDR3 protein. The sample consists of 440,000 or so distinct CDR3 sequences, roughly 43% of them appearing once. Specimen: PBMCs, collected before TCRalphabeta/CD19-depleted stem cell transplant. The rearrangement joins TRBV3-1 to TRBJ2-1, with 9 bases identical to TRBD2. The source of this sequence is a girl aged 2-10 years with aplastic anemia, due to receive a stem cell transplant. CDR3 bases: TGTGCCAGCTGCCTGATGCATAGCGGGAGTACCCACAATGAGCAGTTCTTC. This translates into CASCLMHSGSTHNEQFF.